A single sample gave rise to the 24 T cell receptor beta chains below, sequenced in a study of regulatory T cells in long-lasting Graves disease. As for time point: persistent/refractory GD, antithyroid drugs over 5 years with positive TRAb. There was RNA extracted from PBMCs, and the TCR library was made from it. Building of the TCR beta libraries involved iRepertoire HTBI primers and Arm-PCR of CDR3 regions. Using its own MiXCR run on the multiplex PCR reads, TCRdb lists one record per CDR3 protein. The table lists some 300,000 distinct CDR3 sequences, around 20% of them singletons. The specimen comprised peripheral blood mononuclear cells (PBMCs), sampled when the disease was refractory, from a patient treated with antithyroid drugs. The source is a female donor with Graves disease.

V gene TRBV7-2 combines with J gene TRBJ2-5, with D possibly being TRBD1 or TRBD2 (5 bases each). Per germline, CDR1 SGHTA and CDR2 FQGNSA. The CDR3 spans 14 residues. With 5 bases removed from V and 1 base from J, the gap between germline ends came to 11 bases. The CDR3, as DNA: TGTGCCAGCAGCCCGGGACGGGGCCAAGAGACCCAGTACTTC. Translation: CASSPGRGQETQYF.

Only a few counts were recorded for this clonotype. This sequence joins TRBV6-2 or TRBV6-3 and TRBJ2-5; 7 bases agree with TRBD2. After removal of 2 bases from V and 6 bases from J, the junction contained 9 bases not matched to a gene. Germline V gene data show CDR1 as MNHEY and CDR2 as SVGEGT. The CDR3 sequence is 15 residues long. The CDR3 protein is CASSYEAGAFKTQYF. For the CDR3, the DNA is TGTGCCAGCAGTTACGAGGCGGGAGCGTTTAAGACCCAGTACTTC.

This clonotype was seen at least ten times. This sequence joins TRBV28 and TRBJ2-7; a weak D match, TRBD1 (5 bases). Per the germline V gene, CDR1 is MDHEN and CDR2 is SYDVKM. This CDR3 spans 13 amino acids. The ends were cut back, 8 bases at V and 2 bases at J, with 13 bases in the middle. Written as DNA, the CDR3 is TGTGCCAGCGGGGCTGGAGCTACCTACGAGCAGTACTTC. Protein: CASGAGATYEQYF.

This chain joins TRBV19 and TRBJ2-1; TRBD2 matches at 8 bases. Losses at the gene ends were 8 bases for V and 2 bases for J; bases not matched to a gene: 8. CDR1 and CDR2 (germline): LNHDA, SQIVND (reference sequence). CDR3 length: 15 amino acids. The CDR3 here is CASSKRELTYNEQFF. The DNA for the CDR3 is TGTGCCAGTTCGAAGCGGGAGCTTACCTACAATGAGCAGTTCTTC.

This chain links TRBV7-9 with TRBJ1-1; possible D gene TRBD1, 6 bases. CDR1 is SEHNR, CDR2 FQNEAQ, per germline (reference sequence). The CDR3 is 17 residues long. V lost 5 bases and J 2 bases, leaving 21 bases between the germline ends. As DNA, the CDR3 is TGTGCCAGCAGCCCGTCAGGTGACGGAGGGGGAAACACTGAAGCTTTCTTT. Protein product: CASSPSGDGGGNTEAFF.

As regards this clonotype: A much bigger clone sits one base away, suggesting this may be a read error. The chain couples TRBV28 to TRBJ1-2; D not resolved. Deletions cut 5 bases from V and 1 base from J, with 8 bases between. CDR1 is MDHEN and CDR2 is SYDVKM in the germline V gene. CDR3 length equals 13 residues. This CDR3 is CASSGRNNYGYTF. The CDR3 bases are TGTGCCAGCAGTGGCAGGAATAACTATGGCTACACCTTC.

This clonotype was recorded at least ten times. The V gene is TRBV27, the J gene TRBJ2-7, with 8 bases matching TRBD1. Germline V gene data show CDR1 as MNHEY and CDR2 as SMNVEV (reference sequence). This CDR3 comprises 16 residues. Unmatched junction bases numbered 9, after V lost 5 bases and J lost 0 bases. The CDR3 nucleotides read TGTGCCAGCAGTCCTCTCGGACAGGGCTTCTCCTACGAGCAGTACTTC. Translated: CASSPLGQGFSYEQYF.

The rearrangement uses TRBV20-1 and TRBJ2-5; tentatively, D is TRBD1 (5 bases). Trimming took off 0 bases at V and 0 bases at J, with 14 bases between the two ends. The CDR3 has 16 residues. Germline CDR1 reads DFQATT; CDR2 reads SNEGSKA (reference sequence). This CDR3 reads CSARDRVEQYQETQYF. CDR3 coding DNA: TGCAGTGCTAGAGACAGGGTGGAGCAGTACCAAGAGACCCAGTACTTC.

V and J are TRBV20-1 and TRBJ2-2; TRBD2 matches 8 bases. J gave up 0 bases and V 6 bases, and 3 bases lay outside the gene matches. The CDR3 is made up of 14 amino acids. Germline lookup yields CDR1 DFQATT and CDR2 SNEGSKA (reference sequence). As DNA, the CDR3 is TGCAGTGCAAGTAGCGGGACGAACACCGGGGAGCTGTTTTTT. It yields the protein CSASSGTNTGELFF.

Concerning this clonotype itself: Given the absence of the conserved phenylalanine or tryptophan at the CDR3 end, a read error is likely. This chain uses TRBV10-1 with TRBJ2-5; 10 bases are shared with TRBD2. The CDR3 runs to 17 residues. The V gene end was trimmed by 0 bases and the J gene end by 3 bases; junction bases not matched to a gene: 7. Germline V gene data show CDR1 as WNHNN and CDR2 as SYGVQD (reference sequence). In DNA, the CDR3 is TGCGCCAGCAGTGAGTCGTGGACTAGCGGTGGGGAAGAGACCCAGTACTCC. Its protein product is CASSESWTSGGEETQYS.

Only a few counts were recorded for this clonotype. The chain employs TRBV9 and TRBJ2-1; 8 bases agree with TRBD2. Germline V gene lookup returns CDR1 SGDLS and CDR2 YYNGEE. This CDR3 is built from 14 residues. Trimming at V came to 3 bases and at J to 4 bases, leaving 3 bases not matched to a gene. In DNA, the CDR3 is TGTGCCAGCAGCGGACTAGCGCCTTACAATGAGCAGTTCTTC. This encodes CASSGLAPYNEQFF.

In this sample, this clonotype turned up a few times. J is TRBJ2-7 and V is TRBV13, with D maybe TRBD2 (6 bases). Germline values: CDR1 PRHDT, CDR2 FYEKMQ (reference sequence). V lost 4 bases to trimming and J lost 1 base, with 17 bases between them. This CDR3 comprises 16 residues. In DNA form, the CDR3 reads TGTGCCAGCAGCTCAAGATATAGCGGTTATTCCTACGAGCAGTACTTC. Residues: CASSSRYSGYSYEQYF.

This clonotype was counted between two and nine times. Written as DNA, the CDR3 is TGTGCCAGCAGTGCAGTACTAGCGGGAAACACCGGGGAGCTGTTTTTT. It is translated as CASSAVLAGNTGELFF. V usage is TRBV2 and J usage is TRBJ2-2, with TRBD2 matching 10 bases. The length of the CDR3 is 16 residues. Germline V lookup: CDR1 SNHLY, CDR2 FYNNEI. The V gene end was trimmed by 4 bases and the J gene end by 2 bases; junction bases not matched to a gene: 4.

Concerning this clonotype itself: A much larger clone differs by one base, so this may be a read error. V usage is TRBV6-2 or TRBV6-3 and J usage is TRBJ1-1; 7 nucleotides line up with TRBD1. CDR3 length: 17 residues. Germline CDR1 and CDR2: MNHEY and SVGEGT. The junction had 12 bases not matched to a gene; V was cut back by 5 bases and J by 0 bases. This CDR3 reads CASSQHPPGGLNTEAFF. As DNA, the CDR3 is TGTGCCAGCAGTCAGCATCCCCCAGGGGGGTTGAACACTGAAGCTTTCTTT.

This chain uses TRBV5-4 with TRBJ1-1; 8 nucleotides agree with TRBD1. V was clipped by 9 bases and J by 1 base; unmatched bases: 2. This CDR3 contains 12 residues. The V gene's germline CDR1 is SGHNT and CDR2 YYREEE (reference sequence). The DNA for the CDR3 is TGTGCCATTGGGACAGGGAACACTGAAGCTTTCTTT. This codes for CAIGTGNTEAFF.

This clonotype appeared many times. This chain joins TRBV7-8 and TRBJ2-7; TRBD2 matches 11 bases. This CDR3 has 15 amino acids. The germline gives CDR1 SGHVS, CDR2 FQNEAQ. J gave up 2 bases and V 5 bases, and 5 bases lay outside the gene matches. CDR3: CASSGPGLAAYEQYF. The CDR3, as DNA: TGTGCCAGCAGCGGGCCGGGACTAGCGGCCTACGAGCAGTACTTC. Variable domain in full (rest from reference TRBV7-8 and TRBJ2-7): GAGVSQSPRYKVAKRGQDVALRCDPISGHVSLFWYQQALGQGPEFLTYFQNEAQLDKSGLPSDRFFAERPEGSVSTLKIQRTQQEDSAVYLCASSGPGLAAYEQYFGPGTRLTVT.

This clonotype showed up just a few times. The rearrangement joins TRBV27 to TRBJ1-6; 11 bases fit TRBD1. The CDR3 has 15 residues. Losses at the gene ends were 5 bases for V and 12 bases for J; bases not matched to a gene: 9. Germline V gene lookup returns CDR1 MNHEY and CDR2 SMNVEV (reference sequence). CDR3 DNA sequence: TGTGCCAGCAGTCAGGGACAGGGGGAGTGGGAACCCCTCCACTTT. Translation: CASSQGQGEWEPLHF.

This clonotype was observed a handful of times. This chain uses TRBV25-1 with TRBJ2-5, with a weak D call TRBD2 (5 bases). CDR1 and CDR2 (germline): MGHDK, SYGVNS. The CDR3 loop spans 15 amino acids. Trimming stripped 5 bases from V and 4 bases from J, with 17 bases between. CDR3 loop: CASSYYTGSGETQYF. CDR3 DNA: TGTGCCAGCAGTTACTACACGGGGTCAGGAGAGACCCAGTACTTC.

The sample holds many counts of this clonotype. V is TRBV20-1 and J is TRBJ1-2; a possible D gene is TRBD1 (5 bases). Trimming shortened V by 4 bases and J by 6 bases, and 18 bases separated the two germline ends. Germline V lookup: CDR1 DFQATT, CDR2 SNEGSKA (reference sequence). This CDR3 comprises 14 residues. CDR3: CSANQSPGWDGYTF. The CDR3, as DNA: TGCAGTGCTAATCAGTCCCCAGGGTGGGATGGCTACACCTTC.

V gene TRBV12-3 or TRBV12-4 combines with J gene TRBJ2-3; D possibly corresponds to TRBD1 (5 bases). The CDR3 sequence is 13 residues long. Trimming removed 3 bases at V and 1 base at J, with 5 bases between. CDR3 region: CASSFRGTDTQYF. Written as DNA, the CDR3 is TGTGCCAGCAGTTTCAGGGGCACAGATACGCAGTATTTT.

This clonotype has a count of ten or more. The chain employs TRBV13 and TRBJ1-2, with D hard to call. V was cut by 1 base and J by 4 bases, with 16 bases left in between. Germline-derived CDR1 and CDR2 are PRHDT and FYEKMQ (reference sequence). The CDR3 is made up of 16 amino acids. The CDR3 DNA follows: TGTGCCAGCAGCTTAGATGTATCGCGAGGGTCCTATGGCTACACCTTC. It codes for CASSLDVSRGSYGYTF.

The J gene is TRBJ2-1, the V gene TRBV12-3 or TRBV12-4; 7 nucleotides line up with TRBD2. The V segment lost 4 bases and the J segment 6 bases; nucleotides outside the gene matches: 6. CDR3 length: 14 amino acids. The CDR3 DNA follows: TGTGCCAGCAGTTCTACGACTAGCCCCAATGAGCAGTTCTTC. Amino acids: CASSSTTSPNEQFF.

This clonotype was recorded many times. V is TRBV11-2 and J is TRBJ2-2; D ambiguous. V shed 4 bases and J shed 2 bases, with 8 bases lying between them. This CDR3 has 14 amino acids. From germline, CDR1 is SGHAT and CDR2 FQNNGV. CDR3 sequence (DNA): TGTGCCAGCAGCTCAGACCGAAACACCGGGGAGCTGTTTTTT. Its protein product is CASSSDRNTGELFF.

This clonotype was seen a handful of times. This chain links TRBV6-1 with TRBJ2-5; 7 bases agree with TRBD1. The J segment lost 5 bases and the V segment lost 7 bases, leaving 10 bases of the junction unmatched. The germline V gene has CDR1 MNHNS and CDR2 SASEGT. This CDR3 comprises 14 residues. CDR3 coding DNA: TGTGCCAGCAACAGAGGGGGCTCGCGGGAGACCCAGTACTTC. Translation gives CASNRGGSRETQYF.